This T cell receptor beta chain was obtained from a study of cytomegalovirus exposure and HLA in healthy donors. Study-level findings and limits: The study had only CMV serostatus as immune exposure information.

Details on this clone: Its target is unknown.

The CDR3 runs to 13 residues. Per germline, CDR1 SNHLY and CDR2 FYNNEI. J gave up 4 bases and V 4 bases, and 3 bases lay outside the gene matches. Vbeta (60) and Jbeta (13) primers were used in the PCR. Generated by immunoSEQ multiplex PCR, the TCRdb table keeps only in-frame clones and is missing some. The sample carries about 160,000 clones, approximately 80% recorded once. The source material was PBMCs. The clonotype comes from a man between 18 and 29 years old in good health and CMV-seropositive. The chain has TRBV2 and TRBJ1-2, with 7 bases fitting TRBD1. The CDR3 here is CASSGTGSYGYTF. CDR3 nucleotides: TGTGCCAGCAGTGGGACAGGCAGCTATGGCTACACCTTC.